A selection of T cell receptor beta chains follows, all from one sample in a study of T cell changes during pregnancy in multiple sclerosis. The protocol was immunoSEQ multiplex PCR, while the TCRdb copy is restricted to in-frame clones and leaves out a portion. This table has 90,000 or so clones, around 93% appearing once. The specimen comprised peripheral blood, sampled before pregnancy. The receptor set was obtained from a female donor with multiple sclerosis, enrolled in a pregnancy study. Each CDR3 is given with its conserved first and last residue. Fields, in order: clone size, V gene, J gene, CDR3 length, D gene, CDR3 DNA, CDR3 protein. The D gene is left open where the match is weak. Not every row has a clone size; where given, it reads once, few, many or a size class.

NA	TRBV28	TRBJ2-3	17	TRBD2	TGTGCCAGCAGTTTAATTCGGGCGGCGGGAGAGGCAGATACGCAGTATTTT	CASSLIRAAGEADTQYF
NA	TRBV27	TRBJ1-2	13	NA	TGTGCCAGCAGTTTAATTCGGGAGTCTGGCTACACCTTC	CASSLIRESGYTF
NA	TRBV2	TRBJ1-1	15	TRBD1	TGTGCCAGCAGTCGAGGGGGCTTGGGACTTACTGAAGCTTTCTTT	CASSRGGLGLTEAFF
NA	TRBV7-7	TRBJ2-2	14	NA	TGTGCCAGCAGCTTAGTATACGGGACCGGGGAGCTGTTTTTT	CASSLVYGTGELFF
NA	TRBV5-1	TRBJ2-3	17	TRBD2	TGCGCCAGCAGCTTGGTGGGAACTAGCGGGGTTCCAGATACGCAGTATTTT	CASSLVGTSGVPDTQYF
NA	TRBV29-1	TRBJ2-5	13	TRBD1	TGCAGCGTTGAAGAACAGGGGGGAGAGACCCAGTACTTC	CSVEEQGGETQYF
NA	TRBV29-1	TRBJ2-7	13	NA	TGCAGCGTTGAAGACCCTAGTAGCTACGAGCAGTACTTC	CSVEDPSSYEQYF
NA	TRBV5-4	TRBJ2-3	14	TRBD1	TGTGCCAGCAGCTTCGGACAGGGGACAGATACGCAGTATTTT	CASSFGQGTDTQYF
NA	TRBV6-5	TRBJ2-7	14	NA	TGTGCCAGCAGTCCTGGGCAGGGCGAATACGAGCAGTACTTC	CASSPGQGEYEQYF
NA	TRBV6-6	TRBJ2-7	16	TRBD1	TGTGCCAGCAGTTACGGCCTCAGGGGGAGCTCCTACGAGCAGTACTTC	CASSYGLRGSSYEQYF
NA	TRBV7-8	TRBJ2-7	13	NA	TGTGCCAGCAGCCGCTCCGGGGCCTACGAGCAGTACTTC	CASSRSGAYEQYF
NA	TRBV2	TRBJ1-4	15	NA	TGTGCCAGCAGGATCACTCATGCAACTAATGAAAAACTGTTTTTT	CASRITHATNEKLFF
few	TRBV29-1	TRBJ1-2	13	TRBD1	TGCAGCGTTGAGGGACAGGATCCCTATGGCTACACCTTC	CSVEGQDPYGYTF
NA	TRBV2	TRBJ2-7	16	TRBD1	TGTGCCAGCAGTACCGATTCCGGACAGGGACGATACGAGCAGTACTTC	CASSTDSGQGRYEQYF
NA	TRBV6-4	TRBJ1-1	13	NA	TGTGCCAGCAGCCCGGGGGGACCCCGGGAGGCTTTCTTT	CASSPGGPREAFF
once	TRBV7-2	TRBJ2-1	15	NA	TGTGCCAGCAGCTCGACTAGTAGTTCCTACAATGAGCAGTTCTTC	CASSSTSSSYNEQFF
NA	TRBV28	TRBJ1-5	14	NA	TGTGCCAGCTCCCCACATCGCCCAAATCAGCCCCAGCATTTT	CASSPHRPNQPQHF
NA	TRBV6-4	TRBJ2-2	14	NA	TGTGCCAGCCGAGTGGACAGAAGCACCGGGGAGCTGTTTTTT	CASRVDRSTGELFF
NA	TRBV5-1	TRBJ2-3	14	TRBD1	TGCGCCAGCAGCCGGGGACAGGGCGCAGATACGCAGTATTTT	CASSRGQGADTQYF
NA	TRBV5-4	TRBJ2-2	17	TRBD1	TGTGCCAGCAGTATTGGGGTGGGGACAGGGCCGTCCGGGGAGCTGTTTTTT	CASSIGVGTGPSGELFF
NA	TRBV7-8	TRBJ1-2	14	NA	TGTGCCAGCAGCCAGAGACAGGCCTCCTACGGCTACACCTTC	CASSQRQASYGYTF
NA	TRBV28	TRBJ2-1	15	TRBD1	TGTGCCAGCAGTTTAGGGGACAGGGACTACAATGAGCAGTTCTTC	CASSLGDRDYNEQFF
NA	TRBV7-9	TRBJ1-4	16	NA	TGTGCCAGCAGGGGAGGAAGGGGTGCAACTAATGAAAAACTGTTTTTT	CASRGGRGATNEKLFF
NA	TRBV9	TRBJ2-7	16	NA	TGTGCCAGCAGCGTAGGTTCGTCGCATCCGGCCTACGAGCAGTACTTC	CASSVGSSHPAYEQYF
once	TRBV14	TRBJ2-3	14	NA	TGTGCCAGCAGCCAAGTGGCCAGCACAGATACGCAGTATTTT	CASSQVASTDTQYF